What follows are 26 T cell receptor beta chains derived from one specimen sequenced in a study of CXCR3-negative and CXCR3-positive naive CD8 T cells. Study-wide findings and caveats: Comparison of naive cells showed more hydrophobic TRB CDR3s in CXCR3-positive than in CXCR3-negative naive cells.

Their antigen targets remain unknown. The TRB libraries of cDNA were built by UMI-labeled 5' RACE. TCRdb re-called the 5' RACE reads; every CDR3 protein appears as one record, without DNA. This sample contains 50,000 to 70,000 distinct CDR3 sequences. Input material: naive CXCR3+ CD8+ T cells from blood. Subset defined: CD45RO-CCR7+CD27+CD95- naive CD8+ T cells expressing CXCR3 (TNR3+). All receptors derive from a human donor in good health. Some clones in this sample may be carry-over from other donors' samples.

The rearrangement uses TRBV3-1 and TRBJ2-3. The CDR3 runs 15 residues. Germline V gene lookup returns CDR1 LGHDT and CDR2 YNNKEL (reference sequence). The CDR3 protein is CASSPRSAGKDTQYF.

The chain joins TRBV9 to TRBJ1-2; the TCRdb call, TRBD1, lacks DNA for checking. Germline-derived CDR1 and CDR2 are SGDLS and YYNGEE. The CDR3 totals 16 residues. CDR3 loop: CASSGQDRERYYGYTF.

J is TRBJ2-7 and V is TRBV20-1. Germline CDR1 and CDR2: DFQATT and SNEGSKA (reference sequence). The CDR3 length is 14 residues. CDR3 amino acids: CSARDLNNSYEQYF.

The CDR3 loop is CSVDAGTHSYEQYF. The chain joins TRBV29-1 to TRBJ2-7; absent DNA, TCRdb's TRBD1 call cannot be checked. The CDR3 runs 14 residues. CDR1 and CDR2 from the germline V gene are SQVTM and ANQGSEA.

The V and J genes are TRBV20-1 and TRBJ1-2. The germline CDR1 and CDR2 sequences are DFQATT and SNEGSKA (reference sequence). This CDR3 region has 13 residues. The CDR3 sequence is CSASWALNYGYTF.

This sequence joins TRBV7-9 and TRBJ2-7; the D call of TRBD1 rests on TCRdb alone, since no DNA is present to check it. From germline, CDR1 is SEHNR and CDR2 FQNEAQ (reference sequence). The CDR3 totals 16 residues. CDR3: CASSSRPGTGGYEQYF. Variable domain in full (rest from reference TRBV7-9 and TRBJ2-7): DTGVSQNPRHKITKRGQNVTFRCDPISEHNRLYWYRQTLGQGPEFLTYFQNEAQLEKSRLLSDRFSAERPKGSFSTLEIQRTEQGDSAMYLCASSSRPGTGGYEQYFGPGTRLTVT.

This sequence joins TRBV7-2 and TRBJ2-7; the TCRdb call, TRBD1, lacks DNA for checking. CDR1 is SGHTA and CDR2 is FQGNSA in the germline V gene. CDR3 length: 16 residues. CDR3 residues: CASSLAVYRGGYEQYF. Complete variable domain (other parts from reference TRBV7-2 and TRBJ2-7): GAGVSQSPSNKVTEKGKDVELRCDPISGHTALYWYRQSLGQGLEFLIYFQGNSAPDKSGLPSDRFSAERTGGSVSTLTIQRTQQEDSAVYLCASSLAVYRGGYEQYFGPGTRLTVT.

The rearrangement joins TRBV28 to TRBJ1-1; absent DNA, TCRdb's TRBD1 call cannot be checked. The CDR3 has 13 residues. Per germline, CDR1 MDHEN and CDR2 SYDVKM. The CDR3 reads CASTGQGDLKTFF.

The V gene is TRBV7-9, the J gene TRBJ2-5; TCRdb names TRBD1, which stays unverified in the absence of DNA. Germline CDR1 reads SEHNR; CDR2 reads FQNEAQ (reference sequence). The CDR3 contains 16 residues. This chain's CDR3 is CASSLGPMSGVETQYF.

The gene calls are TRBV7-6 and TRBJ1-1; checking the TCRdb D call of TRBD1 is not possible without DNA. CDR3 length: 14 residues. In germline, CDR1 is SGHVS, CDR2 FNYEAQ. The CDR3 loop is CASSPGDLNTEAFF.

The chain recombines TRBV25-1 with TRBJ2-2; TCRdb's assignment of TRBD1 cannot be checked, as there is no DNA. Germline loops: CDR1 MGHDK, CDR2 SYGVNS. This CDR3 contains 17 residues. The CDR3 loop is CASSDTGDYLNTGELFF. The whole variable domain, filled in from reference TRBV25-1 and TRBJ2-2, reads EADIYQTPRYLVIGTGKKITLECSQTMGHDKMYWYQQDPGMELHLIHYSYGVNSTEKGDLSSESTVSRIRTEHFPLTLESARPSHTSQYLCASSDTGDYLNTGELFFGEGSRLTVL.

The rearrangement links TRBV20-1 to TRBJ2-7; the TCRdb D gene call, TRBD1, has no DNA to confirm it. The CDR3 runs 15 residues. From germline, CDR1 is DFQATT and CDR2 SNEGSKA (reference sequence). Here the CDR3 reads CSARTIRGVSYEEYF.

The chain has TRBV7-6 and TRBJ2-7; as DNA is missing, the TRBD1 call by TCRdb cannot be tested. The length of the CDR3 is 13 residues. CDR1 and CDR2 from the germline V gene are SGHVS and FNYEAQ. The CDR3 sequence is CASSLEAPYEQYF.

V gene TRBV7-9 combines with J gene TRBJ1-2. The CDR3 is 14 residues long. The germline V gene encodes CDR1 SEHNR and CDR2 FQNEAQ (reference sequence). Here the CDR3 reads CASSLVGSNYGYTF.

This sequence joins TRBV5-4 and TRBJ2-3; TCRdb's D call of TRBD1 is untestable without DNA. The CDR3 contains 16 residues. Germline V gene data show CDR1 as SGHNT and CDR2 as YYREEE (reference sequence). The CDR3 loop is CASSLLGAGDTDKQYF.

The chain recombines TRBV7-9 with TRBJ2-7; the D call from TCRdb, TRBD1, cannot be confirmed without DNA. Germline CDR1 is SEHNR and CDR2 is FQNEAQ (reference sequence). CDR3 length equals 14 residues. The CDR3 sequence: CASSVGPKAGEQYF.

This chain links TRBV7-9 with TRBJ1-2. Germline values: CDR1 SEHNR, CDR2 FQNEAQ (reference sequence). The CDR3 is 14 residues long. CDR3 region: CASSSGIPNYGYTF.

This chain uses TRBV6-1 with TRBJ2-7; with no DNA, the TCRdb D assignment of TRBD1 cannot be verified. The CDR3 totals 13 residues. In germline, CDR1 is MNHNS, CDR2 SASEGT. CDR3 in amino acids: CASSEGDSYEQYF.

The V call is TRBV2, the J call TRBJ1-6. The germline CDR1 and CDR2 sequences are SNHLY and FYNNEI. The CDR3 covers 13 residues. CDR3 loop: CALLRSYNSPLHF.

V is TRBV20-1 and J is TRBJ2-1; TCRdb gives TRBD1 as the D gene, but with no DNA this cannot be confirmed. The germline V gene encodes CDR1 DFQATT and CDR2 SNEGSKA (reference sequence). The length of the CDR3 is 13 residues. The CDR3 loop reads CSASSGSYNEQFF.

This chain connects TRBV7-2 to TRBJ2-7. The CDR3 loop spans 14 amino acids. The V gene's germline CDR1 is SGHTA and CDR2 FQGNSA. The CDR3 sequence: CASSLPRRSYEQYF.

The rearrangement links TRBV29-1 to TRBJ2-1. The CDR3 is 13 amino acids. Germline lookup yields CDR1 SQVTM and CDR2 ANQGSEA. This CDR3 reads CSVDRSSYNEQFF.

The V gene is TRBV5-1, the J gene TRBJ2-1. This CDR3 spans 11 amino acids. Germline-derived CDR1 and CDR2 are SGHRS and YFSETQ. The CDR3: CASSYSDIEFF.

The rearrangement joins TRBV29-1 to TRBJ2-1; TCRdb proposes TRBD2, but this gene call is untestable without DNA. Germline CDR1 reads SQVTM; CDR2 reads ANQGSEA. The CDR3 spans 17 residues. CDR3 sequence: CSVEPTSGSPYYNEQFF.

V gene TRBV18 combines with J gene TRBJ2-7. This CDR3 region has 15 residues. Germline lookup yields CDR1 KGHSH and CDR2 LQKENI. CDR3 amino acids: CASSPKDRQSYEQYF.

This rearrangement joins TRBV25-1 to TRBJ1-1. The CDR3 totals 16 residues. The germline CDR1 and CDR2 sequences are MGHDK and SYGVNS. CDR3 sequence reads: CASSELGPALHTEAFF.